This TCR beta chain emerged from a study of cytomegalovirus exposure and HLA in healthy donors. Study-level background: Around 80 million unique TCR sequences came from HLA-typed donors in an early release. Findings and caveats of the study: Accounts indicate the classifier identified cytomegalovirus status with strong specificity and sensitivity. The study found most TCR sequences rare, yet found some public TCRs in many donors. A link between a missense DCLRE1C variant and TCR beta V- and J-gene trimming emerged from a later analysis.

This clone is a singleton in its sample. What it binds is unknown. The V end was cut by 10 bases, the J end by 3 bases, with 19 bases between. CDR1 MNHEY and CDR2 SVGAGI come from the germline V gene. The CDR3 is 14 residues long. 13 Jbeta primers and 60 Vbeta primers were used for the PCR. TCRdb's copy holds only in-frame clones and misses some; the assay was immunoSEQ multiplex PCR. The sample contains about 200,000 clones, 82% of which appear only once. V is TRBV6-5 and J is TRBJ2-7; D is perhaps TRBD1 (7 bases). Sequences were obtained from PBMCs. The receptor was derived from a boy aged 2 to 9 in good health and CMV-seronegative. CDR3 nucleotides: TGTGCCACCAGAAGGAGGGACAGTCACTACGAGCAGTACTTC. Its translation is CATRRRDSHYEQYF.